A selection of T cell receptor beta chains follows, all from one sample in a study of blood T cell repertoires in COVID-19. The repertoire was sequenced with immunoSEQ multiplex PCR; TCRdb's copy has only in-frame clones and lacks some. This table has tens of thousands of clones, roughly 76% appearing once. Material: peripheral blood. The receptors were sampled from a woman of 80 years or more with active or convalescent COVID-19. Each CDR3 is given with its conserved first and last residue. Each record gives: V gene, J gene, clone size, CDR3 protein. Clone size appears in some rows only: once, few, many, or a class for an expanded clone.

TRBV15	TRBJ1-2	-	CATSRDWGGGYTF
TRBV9	TRBJ1-2	-	CASSTGQGQGGGYTF
TRBV7-9	TRBJ2-5	-	CASSLALSGGQETQYF
TRBV5-1	TRBJ1-4	-	CASSLSPGTNEKLFF
TRBV28	TRBJ1-3	-	CASRSGGSGNTIYF
TRBV12-3/TRBV12-4	TRBJ1-2	-	CASSPRLDGYTF
TRBV3-1/TRBV3-2	TRBJ1-1	-	CASSPRSGLTEAFF
TRBV2	TRBJ1-3	-	CASNPDRGRRSSGNTIYF
TRBV5-4	TRBJ2-2	-	CASRQDRGRTGELFF
TRBV18	TRBJ1-1	-	CASSATVNTEAFF
TRBV5-6	TRBJ1-2	-	CASRGTGPRLGYTF
TRBV9	TRBJ2-7	-	CASSPELAGASYEQYF
TRBV7-2	TRBJ2-2	-	CASSKDRIGGELFF
TRBV19	TRBJ1-5	-	CASSLREENQPQHF
TRBV27	TRBJ1-5	-	CASSLSPGQGDQPQHF
TRBV6-6	TRBJ1-4	-	CASSPDRAPATNEKLFF
TRBV19	TRBJ1-5	few	CASSMGTGDQPQHF
TRBV9	TRBJ1-3	-	CASSQMGTGRNTIYF
TRBV6-6	TRBJ2-7	-	CASSYSGRTYEQYF
TRBV9	TRBJ1-2	once	CASSSSTGSYGYTF
TRBV29-1	TRBJ2-1	few	CSVDVPGDYNEQFF
TRBV18	TRBJ1-2	once	CASSQGAGNYGYTF
TRBV19	TRBJ1-1	-	CASSQREAFF
TRBV19	TRBJ1-5	-	CATTSRDRGTYQPQHF
TRBV24-1	TRBJ2-5	-	CATSPTAGGKETQYF
TRBV10-1	TRBJ2-7	many	CASSECVERGREQYF
TRBV5-1	TRBJ1-1	-	CASSDMNTEAFF
TRBV6-6	TRBJ2-7	-	CASRGGFPGEQYF
TRBV20-1	TRBJ2-1	-	CSAGVLDEQFF
TRBV6-5	TRBJ2-2	-	CASSYSGLHTGELFF
TRBV6-5	TRBJ2-3	-	CASRGVTDTQYF
TRBV2	TRBJ1-4	-	CASRGGGATNEKLFF
TRBV11-2	TRBJ2-7	-	CASSSRPGQGANEQYF
TRBV6-4	TRBJ2-7	-	CASSDQAGIGYEQYF
TRBV7-2	TRBJ2-7	-	CASSLVADSSYEQYF
TRBV4-3	TRBJ2-1	-	CASSQEAGGYNEQFF
TRBV7-6	TRBJ2-1	-	CASSSRTGSYNEQFF
TRBV19	TRBJ1-4	-	CASSVGTGMANEKLFF
TRBV6-5	TRBJ2-3	-	CASMRGAWSDTQYF
TRBV4-3	TRBJ2-2	-	CASSRLADFPGELFF
TRBV6-1	TRBJ1-2	-	CASSEGLTVYGYTF
TRBV15	TRBJ2-4	-	CATSRDDRTPGDIQYF
TRBV7-2	TRBJ2-1	-	CASSLEASGIEQFF
TRBV7-3	TRBJ2-3	-	CASSLIVASTDTQYF
TRBV7-2	TRBJ2-2	many	CASSVTSGVNTGELFF
TRBV11-3	TRBJ2-7	-	CASSLEDSEQYF